Listed here are 17 T cell receptor beta chains from one sample, sequenced in a study of CD8 T cells in Susac syndrome. A quantity of about 0.45 to 1 ug RNA underwent reverse transcription using random hexamers. TCRdb re-called the immunoSEQ multiplex PCR reads through MiXCR, storing one row per CDR3 protein. In the table there are about 130,000 distinct CDR3 sequences, about 95% of which are singletons. The specimen sequenced was CD4+ T cells from PBMCs. Receptor source: a human donor in good health.

The chain uses TRBV10-3 and TRBJ2-1; no firm D call. Trimming cost V 3 bases and J 7 bases, with 7 bases left between them. The CDR3 contains 12 residues. From germline, CDR1 is ENHRY and CDR2 SYGVKD. The CDR3 DNA is TGTGCCATCAGTGAAGATGGGAATGAGCAGTTCTTC. Translated, it gives CAISEDGNEQFF.

V is TRBV28 and J is TRBJ2-2; TRBD2 matches at 11 bases. CDR3 length equals 17 residues. The junction had 11 bases not matched to a gene; V was cut back by 4 bases and J by 7 bases. Germline V CDR1 and CDR2: MDHEN, SYDVKM. The CDR3 sequence: CASSSRGSGRANGELFF. In DNA form, the CDR3 reads TGTGCCAGCAGTTCCCGGGGTAGCGGGAGGGCCAACGGGGAGCTGTTTTTT.

This clonotype was observed a handful of times. CDR3 nucleotides: TGTGCCAGCAGCTTAGTCGCCGGGGACTATGGCTACACCTTC. Translated: CASSLVAGDYGYTF. The chain joins TRBV7-2 to TRBJ1-2; D unresolved. Germline V gene data show CDR1 as SGHTA and CDR2 as FQGNSA. The V end was cut by 1 base, the J end by 3 bases, with 9 bases between. The CDR3 is 14 amino acids.

The J gene is TRBJ2-6, the V gene TRBV12-3 or TRBV12-4; TRBD2 aligns across 8 bases. CDR3 length: 17 residues. With 4 bases clipped from V and 4 bases from J, the junction kept 9 bases outside the gene matches. CDR3 nucleotides: TGTGCCAGCAGTTCCGGGACTAGTTATTCCGGGGCCAACGTCCTGACTTTC. Encoded protein: CASSSGTSYSGANVLTF.

The chain joins TRBV14 to TRBJ1-1; D uncertain. This CDR3 is 14 amino acids long. Between the trimmed V and J ends, which lost 3 bases and 8 bases, there was a span of 16 bases. The germline V gene encodes CDR1 SGHDN and CDR2 FVKESK. The CDR3 nucleotides read TGTGCCAGCAGCCAGAGGGTCTTCGGAGGCGAAGCTTTCTTT. The encoded protein is CASSQRVFGGEAFF. The complete variable domain, with remaining parts taken from reference TRBV14 and TRBJ1-1, reads EAGVTQFPSHSVIEKGQTVTLRCDPISGHDNLYWYRRVMGKEIKFLLHFVKESKQDESGMPNNRFLAERTGGTYSTLKVQPAELEDSGVYFCASSQRVFGGEAFFGQGTRLTVV.

The chain combines TRBV5-1 with TRBJ2-7; no clear D. The length of the CDR3 is 14 residues. Per the germline V gene, CDR1 is SGHRS and CDR2 is YFSETQ. Trimming cost V 4 bases and J 2 bases, with 13 bases left between them. The CDR3 here is CASSQRDTAYEQYF. The CDR3 coding sequence is TGCGCCAGCAGCCAGCGAGATACAGCCTACGAGCAGTACTTC.

The rearrangement joins TRBV2 to TRBJ1-5; 9 bases fit TRBD1. This CDR3 region has 14 residues. Germline V gene data show CDR1 as SNHLY and CDR2 as FYNNEI. V shed 4 bases and J 7 bases; nucleotides not matched to a gene: 5. The DNA of the CDR3 is TGTGCCAGCAGTGGAACAGGGGGCGGGCAGCCCCAGCATTTT. Its translation: CASSGTGGGQPQHF.

The V and J genes are TRBV9 and TRBJ1-2; the D gene is possibly TRBD1 (5 bases). Trimming removed 5 bases from V and 7 bases from J, with 18 bases in between. The CDR3 has 14 amino acids. From germline, CDR1 is SGDLS and CDR2 YYNGEE. CDR3 nucleotides: TGTGCCAGCAGTCGGCAGGGTCGTTGGGTTGGCTACACCTTC. This codes for CASSRQGRWVGYTF. Complete variable domain (other parts from reference TRBV9 and TRBJ1-2): DSGVTQTPKHLITATGQRVTLRCSPRSGDLSVYWYQQSLDQGLQFLIQYYNGEERAKGNILERFSAQQFPDLHSELNLSSLELGDSALYFCASSRQGRWVGYTFGSGTRLTVV.

The chain has TRBV3-1 and TRBJ2-7, with a possible D match to TRBD1 (5 bases). Germline values: CDR1 LGHDT, CDR2 YNNKEL (reference sequence). This CDR3 region has 13 residues. The V end was cut by 10 bases, the J end by 0 bases, with 13 bases between. The CDR3 spells CATSRVSSYEQYF. CDR3 DNA: TGTGCCACCTCCAGGGTTTCCTCCTACGAGCAGTACTTC.

The chain recombines TRBV19 with TRBJ1-2; 7 positions match TRBD1. Looked up from germline, CDR1 is LNHDA and CDR2 is SQIVND (reference sequence). V shed 10 bases, J shed 2 bases, and the junction held 10 bases outside the gene matches. The CDR3 loop spans 14 amino acids. CDR3 in DNA: TGTGCCACCCCCCGACAGGGTGGAAACTATGGCTACACCTTC. Amino acid sequence: CATPRQGGNYGYTF.

The V gene is TRBV10-3, the J gene TRBJ2-5; 8 bases map to TRBD2. The CDR3 contains 16 residues. Looked up from germline, CDR1 is ENHRY and CDR2 is SYGVKD. After removal of 4 bases from V and 6 bases from J, the junction contained 13 bases not matched to a gene. CDR3 loop: CAISGIQAGAMKTQYF. For the CDR3, the DNA is TGTGCCATCAGTGGGATCCAAGCGGGAGCGATGAAGACCCAGTACTTC.

The chain employs TRBV3-1 and TRBJ2-3; D possibly corresponds to TRBD1 (6 bases). CDR1 and CDR2 (germline): LGHDT, YNNKEL (reference sequence). CDR3 length: 15 residues. The germline V and J ends were trimmed by 3 bases and 2 bases, with 12 bases remaining between them. The CDR3 region is CASSHRTEYTDTQYF. CDR3 in DNA: TGTGCCAGCAGCCACCGGACAGAATACACAGATACGCAGTATTTT.

This rearrangement joins TRBV5-1 to TRBJ2-7; D is possibly TRBD2 (6 bases). The CDR3 runs 14 residues. V lost 5 bases to trimming and J lost 2 bases, with 14 bases between them. Germline lookup yields CDR1 SGHRS and CDR2 YFSETQ. The CDR3 is CASSHGTSTYEQYF. For the CDR3, the DNA is TGCGCCAGCAGTCACGGGACTTCTACCTACGAGCAGTACTTC. Full variable domain (outside the CDR3, taken from reference TRBV5-1 and TRBJ2-7): KAGVTQTPRYLIKTRGQQVTLSCSPISGHRSVSWYQQTPGQGLQFLFEYFSETQRNKGNFPGRFSGRQFSNSRSEMNVSTLELGDSALYLCASSHGTSTYEQYFGPGTRLTVT.

The CDR3, as DNA: TGTGCCAGCAGCTCCCGGACCCCCACAGATACGCAGTATTTT. Translating it yields CASSSRTPTDTQYF. The V call is TRBV7-2, the J call TRBJ2-3; the D is unclear. Trimming took 4 bases from V and 2 from J, leaving 10 bases between them. This CDR3 has 14 amino acids. Germline V gene sequence: CDR1 SGHTA, CDR2 FQGNSA.

The rearrangement uses TRBV7-2 and TRBJ2-5; 8 bases map to TRBD2. The CDR3 spans 16 residues. In germline, CDR1 is SGHTA, CDR2 FQGNSA. Germline trimming cut 8 bases from V and 6 bases from J; bases unmatched to any gene: 17. DNA of the CDR3: TGTGCCAGCTCTAGGGGCGGAGCGGGAGCTTCGAAGACCCAGTACTTC. It encodes CASSRGGAGASKTQYF.

The DNA of the CDR3 is TGTGCCAGCAGTTACCGGGAGGCTCGGTTCTTC. Its translation: CASSYREARFF. V gene TRBV6-2 or TRBV6-3 combines with J gene TRBJ2-1; 7 bases agree with TRBD2. The V segment lost 2 bases and the J segment 15 bases; nucleotides outside the gene matches: 4. CDR1 and CDR2 from the germline V gene are MNHEY and SVGEGT. This CDR3 has 11 amino acids.

In its sample, this clonotype was seen once. The rearrangement uses TRBV12-3 or TRBV12-4 and TRBJ1-5; D uncertain. The V end lost 3 bases, the J end lost 7 bases, and 7 bases lay between the germline ends. The CDR3 covers 12 residues. The CDR3: CASSLPGQPQHF. The DNA of the CDR3 is TGTGCCAGCAGTTTGCCAGGCCAGCCCCAGCATTTT.